This T cell receptor beta chain was found in a study of cytomegalovirus exposure and HLA in healthy donors. This clone was observed a handful of times. The CDR3 consists of 16 residues. The germline V gene encodes CDR1 LNHDA and CDR2 SQIVND (reference sequence). The V and J ends lost 3 bases and 4 bases, in that order; junction bases with no gene match: 5. The PCR employed 60 Vbeta primers together with 13 Jbeta primers. Method: immunoSEQ multiplex PCR; TCRdb's copy keeps in-frame clones and lacks some. The data hold 100,000 to 150,000 clones, with around 67% observed a single time. This clonotype was obtained from a man between 60 and 75 years old in good health and CMV-seropositive. Sequencing used PBMCs. The chain carries TRBV19 and TRBJ2-5; TRBD2 aligns across 13 bases. In nucleotides, the CDR3 is TGTGCCAGTAGTATTGGGACTAGCGGGACCCGAGAGACCCAGTACTTC. Residues: CASSIGTSGTRETQYF. The full variable domain, in which reference TRBV19 and TRBJ2-5 provide the parts outside the CDR3, is DGGITQSPKYLFRKEGQNVTLSCEQNLNHDAMYWYRQDPGQGLRLIYYSQIVNDFQKGDIAEGYSVSREKKESFPLTVTSAQKNPTAFYLCASSIGTSGTRETQYFGPGTRLLVL.